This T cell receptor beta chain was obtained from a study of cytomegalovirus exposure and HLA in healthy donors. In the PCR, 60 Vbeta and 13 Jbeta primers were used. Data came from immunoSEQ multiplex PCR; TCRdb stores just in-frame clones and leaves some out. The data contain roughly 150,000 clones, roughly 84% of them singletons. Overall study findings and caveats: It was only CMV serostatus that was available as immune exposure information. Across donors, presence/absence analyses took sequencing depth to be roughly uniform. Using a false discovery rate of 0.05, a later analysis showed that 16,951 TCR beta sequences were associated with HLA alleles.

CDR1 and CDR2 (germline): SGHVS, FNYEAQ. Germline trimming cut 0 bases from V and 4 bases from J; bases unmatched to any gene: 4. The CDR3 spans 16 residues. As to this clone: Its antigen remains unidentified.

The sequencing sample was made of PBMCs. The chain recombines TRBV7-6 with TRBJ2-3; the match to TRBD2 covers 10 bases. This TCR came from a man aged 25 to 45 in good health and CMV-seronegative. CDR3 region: CASSLASGGIADTQYF. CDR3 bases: TGTGCCAGCAGCTTAGCTAGCGGGGGGATCGCAGATACGCAGTATTTT.